This T cell receptor (beta chain) was recorded in a study of response to subunit inactivated influenza vaccine. Study-level points and caveats: Authors suggested that a seasonal influenza vaccination recruits few new T cells each time.

In TCRdb, the RT-PCR reads were re-called with MiXCR into one record per CDR3 protein. Of over 750,000 distinct CDR3 sequences in the sample, approximately 21% were seen once. Germline V gene sequence: CDR1 SGDLS, CDR2 YYNGEE. The CDR3 has 15 amino acids. V lost 0 bases to trimming and J lost 7 bases, with 11 bases between them. This clonotype was picked up a small number of times. Its target is not known. The chain couples TRBV9 to TRBJ1-6, with D possibly TRBD1 on 6 matching bases. Sequenced here: PBMCs from blood, sampled about 5 days after vaccination. The clonotype was recovered from a man aged 50 to 60 who received an inactivated influenza vaccine. The CDR3 protein is CASSVARGRNSPLHF. The CDR3 DNA reads TGTGCCAGCAGCGTAGCCCGGGGGCGGAATTCACCCCTCCACTTT. The full variable domain, in which reference TRBV9 and TRBJ1-6 provide the parts outside the CDR3, is DSGVTQTPKHLITATGQRVTLRCSPRSGDLSVYWYQQSLDQGLQFLIQYYNGEERAKGNILERFSAQQFPDLHSELNLSSLELGDSALYFCASSVARGRNSPLHFGNGTRLTVT.